Described below is a single TCR beta chain sequence and its context. The antigen is undetermined. The data were obtained in a study of T cell responses to AZD1222 COVID-19 vaccine. Study-wide context: It was second doses at about 4 or about 12 weeks that were pooled. Regarding the study as a whole: Donors were mostly white British, more females; clonal diversity possibly underestimated. Spike-specific TCR breadth and depth both grew after two AZD1222 doses. Baseline seropositives among AZD1222 recipients totaled only five or six.

Sequenced by immunoSEQ multiplex PCR; TCRdb stores in-frame clones only, minus some. The table has some 120,000 clones, roughly 93% seen once. J lost 0 bases, V lost 5 bases, and 3 bases had no gene match. The CDR3 sequence is 16 residues long. Germline V gives CDR1 LNHNV, CDR2 YYDKDF (reference sequence). The sequence came from an adult in good health. The V call is TRBV15, the J call TRBJ2-2; 10 bases map to TRBD2. The sequenced sample was peripheral blood, obtained on day 0 of AZD1222 vaccination. CDR3 protein: CATSRSGRSNTGELFF. The CDR3, as DNA: TGTGCCACCAGCCGTAGCGGGAGGTCGAACACCGGGGAGCTGTTTTTT.